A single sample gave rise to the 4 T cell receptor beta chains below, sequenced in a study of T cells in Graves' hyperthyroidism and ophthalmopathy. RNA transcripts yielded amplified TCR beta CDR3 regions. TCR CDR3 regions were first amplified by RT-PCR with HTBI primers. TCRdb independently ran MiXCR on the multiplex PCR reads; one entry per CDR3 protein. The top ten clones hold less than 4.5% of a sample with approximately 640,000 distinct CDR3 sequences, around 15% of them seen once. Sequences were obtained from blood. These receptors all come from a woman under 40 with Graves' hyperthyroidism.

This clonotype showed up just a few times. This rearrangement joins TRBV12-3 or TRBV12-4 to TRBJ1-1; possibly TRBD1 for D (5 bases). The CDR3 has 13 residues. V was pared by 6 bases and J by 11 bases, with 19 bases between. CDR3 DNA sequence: TGTGCCAGCAGCCAATCCCCCCGGGACGCTGCTTTCTTT. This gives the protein CASSQSPRDAAFF.

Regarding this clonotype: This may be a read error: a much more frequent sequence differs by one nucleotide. The CDR3 spells CASSPLQARTEAFF. DNA of the CDR3: TGTGCCAGCAGTCCCTTACAGGCCCGCACTGAAGCTTTCTTT. V gene TRBV28 combines with J gene TRBJ1-1; a weak D match, TRBD1 (5 bases). The CDR3 spans 14 residues. V gave up 5 bases and J gave up 4 bases, with 14 bases separating them. Germline CDR1 MDHEN, CDR2 SYDVKM.

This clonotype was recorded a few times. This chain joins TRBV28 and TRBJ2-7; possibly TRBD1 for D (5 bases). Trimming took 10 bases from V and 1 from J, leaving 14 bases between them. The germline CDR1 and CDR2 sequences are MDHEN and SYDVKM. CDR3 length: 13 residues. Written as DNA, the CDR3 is TGTGCCACCTCGACAGTCCTTTCCTACGAGCAGTACTTC. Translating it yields CATSTVLSYEQYF.

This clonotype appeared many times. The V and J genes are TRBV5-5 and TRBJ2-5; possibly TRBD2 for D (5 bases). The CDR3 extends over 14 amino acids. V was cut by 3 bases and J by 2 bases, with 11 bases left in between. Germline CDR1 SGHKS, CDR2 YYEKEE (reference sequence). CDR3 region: CASSSFSGQETQYF. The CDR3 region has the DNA TGTGCCAGCAGCTCGTTCTCGGGGCAAGAGACCCAGTACTTC.